This T cell receptor beta chain was captured in a study of blood T cell repertoires in COVID-19. The overall study: Italy, Spain and the United States were the sources of the convalescent and acute COVID-19 samples. From T cells, B-cell-depleted T cells, or PBMCs came the material, which was cDNA or gDNA.

Per the authors' pipeline: Amplifying reference gene primers gave estimates of nucleated cell counts. Sequenced by immunoSEQ multiplex PCR; TCRdb stores in-frame clones only, minus some. V, J and clone size are those of that table, while D and trimming were read from the DNA. The sample has around 160,000 clones, more than 80% seen once. The CDR3 is 15 residues long. With 4 bases clipped from V and 3 bases from J, the junction kept 6 bases outside the gene matches. Germline assignment: CDR1 MNHEY and CDR2 SVGAGI. The sequence came from a man aged 60-69 years with acute or convalescent COVID-19. This chain joins TRBV6-5 and TRBJ1-5; 7 positions match TRBD1. Sequences were obtained from peripheral blood. CDR3 region: CASSSDGTVNQPQHF. The CDR3 DNA reads TGTGCCAGCAGTTCAGATGGGACAGTCAATCAGCCCCAGCATTTT.